This T cell receptor (beta chain) stems from a study of OX40 agonist ivuxolimab in advanced cancers. Across the whole study: Three dose-escalation patients had partial responses: one with hepatocellular carcinoma and two with cutaneous melanoma.

Study results and limitations: In general, CD8+ T cells held more expanded clones than CD4+ did, on average. Antigens targeted by the expanded peripheral T cells were not determined. Both CD4+ and CD8+ T cell populations in blood had undergone clonal expansion by week 6 at 0.1 to 3.0 mg/kg.

The data were produced by immunoSEQ multiplex PCR, yet TCRdb's version contains in-frame clones alone and is incomplete. Here the sample spans 50,000 to 85,000 clones, 87% being singletons. A note on this clone: Its antigen is not identified.

The CDR3 totals 12 residues. Germline V gene lookup returns CDR1 MNHNS and CDR2 SASEGT. V lost 6 bases, J lost 7 bases, and 3 bases stayed unmatched. The material was CD4+ or CD8+ T cells sorted from blood, obtained in a trial of the OX40 agonist ivuxolimab. This sequence joins TRBV6-1 and TRBJ1-2; 9 bases fit TRBD1. The receptor comes from an adult with an advanced solid tumor such as melanoma, head and neck, liver or kidney cancer. Written as DNA, the CDR3 is TGTGCCAGCAGCGACAGGGGGTTTGGCTACACCTTC. Translation: CASSDRGFGYTF.